The subject of this entry is one T cell receptor (beta chain). Its antigen is unknown. No base qualities exist here, and no much larger clone lies one base off it. TCR beta chains were amplified from genomic DNA with the immunoSEQ hsTCRB kit. TCR beta libraries were sequenced on an Illumina MiSeq instrument by the immunoSEQ service. The authors' analysis ran thus. Repertoire data were analyzed using the immunoSEQ Analyzer. This is the immuneACCESS table as TCRdb keeps it, with only in-frame sequences that have V and J called. A part of the clones is gone; compared with another copy, unresolved V genes explain less than half, and the rest is unexplained. D and trimming were read from the DNA, whereas the V and J calls and clone size are those reported in that table. Here the sample has 60,000 to 80,000 clones; 80% to 95% occur a single time. 4.9% of the sample is in the top ten clones. Including the terminal cysteine and phenylalanine, the CDR3 comprises 15 residues. CDR3 DNA only is kept here, 45 bases in frame from base 1. Here V drops 7 bases and J drops 2 bases, and the junction holds 8 bases not matched to any gene. As encoded in the germline V gene, CDR1 is SGHRS while CDR2 is YFSETQ.

A patient's vitiligo counted as stable when the lesions had not changed at all during the previous 6 months. Stable patients also had to lack confetti depigmentation, a clinical sign of active vitiligo. Any patient who had received treatment in the previous three months was excluded. Ficoll density gradient centrifugation was used to isolate PBMCs from heparinized blood, after which the PBMCs were flash-frozen. This sample was included in a study of resident and recirculating memory T cells in vitiligo (dated by TCRdb to between 2018 and 2020). Background for the entire study: The study took epidermis from shave biopsies of two lesional and two nonlesional sites, plus PBMCs, from each of 3 stable vitiligo patients for TCR beta sequencing. Samples were homogenized without cell sorting just before genomic DNA extraction with the Qiagen DNeasy Blood & Tissue Kit. The human TCR beta sequencing was designed to test whether specific clones found in lesional vitiligo skin differed from the clones found in nonlesional skin and in blood. Findings and caveats that apply to the study as a whole: Overlap and correlation analysis showed no significant repertoire overlap between biopsies except for each lesion with itself, even within a single patient. Clonality was not the same from one vitiligo lesion to another, and no unique dominant TCR clone turned up. Mechanistic studies in the future are needed to assess how much the detected T cell clones and the human Trm pools versus Tcm pools each contribute. Because TCR sequences were not shared across biopsy sites or across patients, the findings suggest that different lesions are infiltrated by different T cell clones, a pattern described as private specificity.

The sequence links TRBV5-1 to TRBJ2-3, and 9 junction bases match TRBD2. Sequencing was carried out using blood. This receptor was obtained from a male donor with vitiligo. CDR3 protein: CASHLLAGLTDTQYF. The nucleotides read TGCGCCAGCCATCTCCTAGCGGGACTCACAGATACGCAGTATTTT.